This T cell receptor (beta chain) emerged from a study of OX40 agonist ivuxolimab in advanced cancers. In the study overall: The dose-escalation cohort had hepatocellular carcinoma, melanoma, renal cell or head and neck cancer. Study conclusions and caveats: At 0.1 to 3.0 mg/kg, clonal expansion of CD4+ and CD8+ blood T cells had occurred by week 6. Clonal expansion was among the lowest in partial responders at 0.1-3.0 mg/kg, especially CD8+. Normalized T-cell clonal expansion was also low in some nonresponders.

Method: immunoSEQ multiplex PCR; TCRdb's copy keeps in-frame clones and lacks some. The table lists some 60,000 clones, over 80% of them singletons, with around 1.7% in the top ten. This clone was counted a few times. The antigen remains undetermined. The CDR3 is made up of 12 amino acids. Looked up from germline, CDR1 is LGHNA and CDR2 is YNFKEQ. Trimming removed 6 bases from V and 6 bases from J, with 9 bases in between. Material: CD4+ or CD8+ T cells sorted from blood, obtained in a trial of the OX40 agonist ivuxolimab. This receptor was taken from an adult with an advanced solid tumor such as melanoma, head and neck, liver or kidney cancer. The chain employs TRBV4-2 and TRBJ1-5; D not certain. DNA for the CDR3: TGTGCCAGCAGAGGGTGGGGTCAGCCCCAGCATTTT. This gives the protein CASRGWGQPQHF.